The clone carrying this T cell receptor beta chain showed up just a few times. As yet, its antigen is unknown. From the reads, TCRdb called clonotypes with MiXCR, one entry per CDR3 protein. The data show about 10,000 distinct CDR3 sequences, about a fifth seen once. Trimming shortened V by 1 base and J by 3 bases, and 15 bases separated the two germline ends. The CDR3 loop spans 16 amino acids. This record comes from a study of liver allograft versus peripheral blood T cells. At the level of the study: The study compared liver allograft T cell receptor repertoires against peripheral blood repertoires of liver transplant recipients.

Study outcomes and limitations: Repertoires of T cell receptors in liver allografts reportedly differed from peripheral blood repertoires.

The V and J genes are TRBV12-3 or TRBV12-4 and TRBJ1-2, with D tentatively TRBD1 (5 bases). This clonotype was obtained from a human patient who had a liver transplant. Some T cells may originate from the graft donor. CDR3 region: CASSLGQLASDYGYTF. Written as DNA, the CDR3 is TGTGCCAGCAGTTTAGGACAGCTGGCCTCGGACTATGGCTACACCTTC.